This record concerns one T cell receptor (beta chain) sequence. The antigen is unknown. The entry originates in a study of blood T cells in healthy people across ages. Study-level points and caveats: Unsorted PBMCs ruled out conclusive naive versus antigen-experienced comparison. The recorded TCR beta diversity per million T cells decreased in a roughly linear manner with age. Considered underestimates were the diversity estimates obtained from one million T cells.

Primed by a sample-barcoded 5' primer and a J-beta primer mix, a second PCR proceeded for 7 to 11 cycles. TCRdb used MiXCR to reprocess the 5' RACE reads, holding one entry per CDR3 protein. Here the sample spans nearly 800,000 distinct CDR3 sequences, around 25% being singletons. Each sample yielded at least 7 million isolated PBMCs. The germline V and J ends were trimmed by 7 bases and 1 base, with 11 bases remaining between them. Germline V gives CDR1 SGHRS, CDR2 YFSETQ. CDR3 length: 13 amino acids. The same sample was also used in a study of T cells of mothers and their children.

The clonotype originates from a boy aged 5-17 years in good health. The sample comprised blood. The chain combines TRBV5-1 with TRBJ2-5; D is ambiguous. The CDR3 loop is CASAADLQETQYF. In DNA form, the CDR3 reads TGCGCCAGCGCGGCAGACCTCCAAGAGACCCAGTACTTC.